These T cell receptor beta chains were read from a single sample in a study of cytomegalovirus exposure and HLA in healthy donors. The protocol was immunoSEQ multiplex PCR, while the TCRdb copy is restricted to in-frame clones and leaves out a portion. The sample records some 180,000 clones, approximately 73% being singletons. Sequenced sample: PBMCs. Receptors were obtained from a woman under 40 in good health and CMV-seropositive. CDR3s include the opening cysteine and the closing phenylalanine or tryptophan. The order of the fields is CDR3 DNA, CDR3 protein, V gene, J gene, CDR3 length, D gene, clone size. The D gene is left open where the match is weak. Clone size is shown for a subset of rows, as once, few, many or a class of expanded clone.

TGTGCCAGTAGTATAGGAGGGCAGCCGGCTAATGAAAAACTGTTTTTT	CASSIGGQPANEKLFF	TRBV19	TRBJ1-4	16	NA	NA
TGTGCCAGCAGTGAGCGGATCATCCGGTATGGCTACACCTTC	CASSERIIRYGYTF	TRBV6-1	TRBJ1-2	14	NA	NA
TGTGCCAGCAGCTCGAACAGGTATGAGCAGTTCTTC	CASSSNRYEQFF	TRBV7-9	TRBJ2-1	12	NA	few
TGTGCCAGCAGCCAGGCCGCGGGACAGGGGTATGAAAAACTGTTTTTT	CASSQAAGQGYEKLFF	TRBV5-4	TRBJ1-4	16	TRBD1	NA
TGTGCCTGGAGTGTCCCGGGGCGCGGGATCAATCAGCCCCAGCATTTT	CAWSVPGRGINQPQHF	TRBV30	TRBJ1-5	16	NA	NA
TGTGCCAGCAGTCAGCACGGGGGGCCAGGTTGGGAGCAGTACTTC	CASSQHGGPGWEQYF	TRBV28	TRBJ2-7	15	NA	NA
TGTGCCAGCAGGGGACAGGGGAATGAAAAACTGTTTTTT	CASRGQGNEKLFF	TRBV6-6	TRBJ1-4	13	TRBD1	NA
TGTGCCAGCAGCTCTACATTTAGGGGCTATAATTCACCCCTCCACTTT	CASSSTFRGYNSPLHF	TRBV5-5	TRBJ1-6	16	NA	NA
TGTGCCAGCAGCTCCCGGGGGGTCTCCTACAATGAGCAGTTCTTC	CASSSRGVSYNEQFF	TRBV7-7	TRBJ2-1	15	TRBD2	NA
TGTGCCAGCAGCTTTAGAGGGGGGACAGCTAGCACAGATACGCAGTATTTT	CASSFRGGTASTDTQYF	TRBV11-2	TRBJ2-3	17	NA	once
TGTGCCAGCAGCCTGCGGACTGAAGCTTTCTTT	CASSLRTEAFF	TRBV5-8	TRBJ1-1	11	NA	NA
TGTGCCAGCAGCTTAGGTACTAGCGGCACAGATACGCAGTATTTT	CASSLGTSGTDTQYF	TRBV7-2	TRBJ2-3	15	TRBD2	NA
TGTGCCAGCAGCTTAGTACCGCTTTCCCTCTACGAGCAGTACTTC	CASSLVPLSLYEQYF	TRBV7-2	TRBJ2-7	15	NA	NA
TGTGCCAGCAGTTCTCCCCCCCTAGCGGCTACTTTCGGGGAGCTGTTTTTT	CASSSPPLAATFGELFF	TRBV28	TRBJ2-2	17	TRBD2	NA
TGTGCCAGCTCACCTCTCTCCTACGAGCAGTACTTC	CASSPLSYEQYF	TRBV18	TRBJ2-7	12	NA	NA
TGTGCCAGCAGTTTTGAACGGGACAGGGGGCACTTAACTAATGGCTACACCTTC	CASSFERDRGHLTNGYTF	TRBV28	TRBJ1-2	18	TRBD1	NA
TGTGCCAGCAGCTTAGGAGCTAGCACAGATACGCAGTATTTT	CASSLGASTDTQYF	TRBV11-2	TRBJ2-3	14	NA	NA
TGTGCCAGCAGTTTCCCCGCCTACGAGCAGTACTTC	CASSFPAYEQYF	TRBV27	TRBJ2-7	12	NA	NA
TGTGCCAGCAGTTACGGACTAGCGGGGGGTTCCGAGCAGTACTTC	CASSYGLAGGSEQYF	TRBV6-5	TRBJ2-7	15	TRBD2	few
TGTGCCAGCTCACCAAGGGGTCAGGAGACCCAGTACTTC	CASSPRGQETQYF	TRBV18	TRBJ2-5	13	NA	NA
TGTGCCAGCAGTGAAGCCGGGAGTAACTATGGCTACACCTTC	CASSEAGSNYGYTF	TRBV25-1	TRBJ1-2	14	NA	NA
TGCGCCAGCAGCTTTGGCGGATCAAACACCGGGGAGCTGTTTTTT	CASSFGGSNTGELFF	TRBV5-1	TRBJ2-2	15	NA	few